This TCR beta chain was observed in a study of T-cell memory formation after mild COVID-19. MiXCR was run by TCRdb on the 5' RACE reads, yielding one entry per CDR3 protein. In the table there are about 400,000 distinct CDR3 sequences, 23% of which are singletons. This clonotype was seen a few times. The germline CDR1 and CDR2 sequences are SGHTA and FQGTGA. The V end was cut by 3 bases, the J end by 8 bases, with 8 bases between. This CDR3 region has 12 residues. The chain couples TRBV7-3 to TRBJ2-1; maybe TRBD2 (5 bases). Sequencing was done on a sample of PBMCs or a T cell subset sorted from them (not recorded which). The TCR was taken from an adult woman who had mild COVID-19 (a few samples of this study predate the infection). Cell type and time point are not known. The CDR3 here is CASSFVGDEQFF. CDR3 coding DNA: TGTGCCAGCAGCTTCGTCGGGGATGAGCAGTTCTTC.